The clone carrying this TCR beta chain was recorded a few times. Its antigen is currently unknown. The sample belongs to a study of T-cell reconstitution after alpha-beta-depleted transplantation in children. Whole-study results and caveats: When one year had passed after transplant, most T-cell counts and diversity came from newly produced T cells.

The CDR3 loop spans 17 amino acids. Germline CDR1 reads MNHEY; CDR2 reads SVGEGT. V lost 2 bases, J lost 5 bases, and 21 bases lay in between. A library of TCRbeta sequences, prepared with unique molecular identifiers, was generated. TCRdb passed the PCR reads through MiXCR, listing each CDR3 protein once. The table records 200,000 or so distinct CDR3 sequences, about 6% of them present only once. The sample in question was PBMCs, obtained before TCRalphabeta/CD19-depleted stem cell transplant. This receptor was obtained from a girl less than two years old with combined immunodeficiency, due to receive a stem cell transplant. The chain is built from TRBV6-2 or TRBV6-3 and TRBJ1-1, with D maybe TRBD1 (5 bases). CDR3 in DNA: TGTGCCAGCAGTTACCCCCTCGGGATGAGGGGTAGGACTGAAGCTTTCTTT. This translates into CASSYPLGMRGRTEAFF.